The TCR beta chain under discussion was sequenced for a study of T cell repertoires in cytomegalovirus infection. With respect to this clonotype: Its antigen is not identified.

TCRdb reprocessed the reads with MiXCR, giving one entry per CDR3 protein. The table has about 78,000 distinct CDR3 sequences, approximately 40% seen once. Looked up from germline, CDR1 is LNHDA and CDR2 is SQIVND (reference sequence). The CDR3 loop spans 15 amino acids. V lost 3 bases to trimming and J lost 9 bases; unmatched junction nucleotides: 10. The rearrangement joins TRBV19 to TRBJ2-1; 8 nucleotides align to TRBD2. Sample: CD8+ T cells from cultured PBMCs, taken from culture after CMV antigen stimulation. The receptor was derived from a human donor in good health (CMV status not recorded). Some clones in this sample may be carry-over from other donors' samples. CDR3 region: CASSISGGGLVEQFF. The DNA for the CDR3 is TGTGCCAGTAGTATCAGCGGGGGCGGTTTGGTTGAGCAGTTCTTC. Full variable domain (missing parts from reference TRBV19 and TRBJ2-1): DGGITQSPKYLFRKEGQNVTLSCEQNLNHDAMYWYRQDPGQGLRLIYYSQIVNDFQKGDIAEGYSVSREKKESFPLTVTSAQKNPTAFYLCASSISGGGLVEQFFGPGTRLTVL.